A single sample gave rise to the 6 T cell receptor beta chains below, sequenced in a study of identical twins. One entry per CDR3 protein, called by TCRdb with MiXCR from the 5' RACE reads. The repertoire holds 240,000 or so distinct CDR3 sequences, with about 10% as singletons. Material: memory T cells sorted from blood. The receptors were sampled from a man aged 50-59 years in good health.

The rearrangement joins TRBV7-9 to TRBJ2-1, with D maybe TRBD2 (5 bases). The germline gives CDR1 SEHNR, CDR2 FQNEAQ (reference sequence). The CDR3 is 17 amino acids. Trimming left V 5 bases short and J 6 bases short, with 23 bases between. CDR3 region: CASSPKPGEGTSNEQFF. CDR3 DNA sequence: TGTGCCAGCAGCCCTAAGCCTGGCGAGGGCACCTCCAATGAGCAGTTCTTC. Variable domain in full (rest from reference TRBV7-9 and TRBJ2-1): DTGVSQNPRHKITKRGQNVTFRCDPISEHNRLYWYRQTLGQGPEFLTYFQNEAQLEKSRLLSDRFSAERPKGSFSTLEIQRTEQGDSAMYLCASSPKPGEGTSNEQFFGPGTRLTVL.

The genes are TRBV13 and TRBJ2-1; 7 bases fit TRBD1. The CDR3 length is 15 residues. Germline-derived CDR1 and CDR2 are PRHDT and FYEKMQ (reference sequence). J was trimmed by 4 bases and V by 4 bases; bases with no gene match: 7. The CDR3, as DNA: TGTGCCAGCAGCTACAGGCAGGGGGTTTACAATGAGCAGTTCTTC. This translates into CASSYRQGVYNEQFF.

V gene TRBV20-1 combines with J gene TRBJ2-3, with 7 bases lining up with TRBD2. CDR1 is DFQATT and CDR2 is SNEGSKA in the germline V gene (reference sequence). With 6 bases clipped from V and 0 bases from J, the junction kept 12 bases outside the gene matches. The CDR3 spans 16 residues. CDR3 loop: CSACPTSDPSTDTQYF. As DNA, the CDR3 is TGCAGTGCCTGCCCTACTAGCGATCCTAGCACAGATACGCAGTATTTT.

This clonotype was seen a few times. This chain joins TRBV7-2 and TRBJ1-1; the D is unclear. V lost 5 bases and J 11 bases, leaving 15 bases between the germline ends. The CDR3 sequence is 12 residues long. Per germline, CDR1 SGHTA and CDR2 FQGNSA. The CDR3 DNA follows: TGTGCCAGCAGCCCAGACCGGCTAAGTGCTTTCTTT. Translated: CASSPDRLSAFF.

CDR3 amino acids: CASAGRGLLVQPQHF. The DNA of the CDR3 is TGTGCCAGCGCGGGTCGGGGGCTTCTGGTTCAGCCCCAGCATTTT. This chain joins TRBV28 and TRBJ1-5, with D possibly being TRBD1 (6 bases). The CDR3 is 15 residues long. The ends were cut back, 8 bases at V and 6 bases at J, with 20 bases in the middle. Germline V lookup: CDR1 MDHEN, CDR2 SYDVKM.

This clonotype was picked up many times. The gene calls are TRBV5-1 and TRBJ1-6, with TRBD1 matching 7 bases. Germline CDR1 SGHRS, CDR2 YFSETQ. V lost 4 bases to trimming and J lost 6 bases; unmatched junction nucleotides: 4. CDR3 length equals 14 residues. The DNA of the CDR3 is TGCGCCAGCAGCCGGGACAGTAGTAATTCACCCCTCCACTTT. This translates into CASSRDSSNSPLHF.